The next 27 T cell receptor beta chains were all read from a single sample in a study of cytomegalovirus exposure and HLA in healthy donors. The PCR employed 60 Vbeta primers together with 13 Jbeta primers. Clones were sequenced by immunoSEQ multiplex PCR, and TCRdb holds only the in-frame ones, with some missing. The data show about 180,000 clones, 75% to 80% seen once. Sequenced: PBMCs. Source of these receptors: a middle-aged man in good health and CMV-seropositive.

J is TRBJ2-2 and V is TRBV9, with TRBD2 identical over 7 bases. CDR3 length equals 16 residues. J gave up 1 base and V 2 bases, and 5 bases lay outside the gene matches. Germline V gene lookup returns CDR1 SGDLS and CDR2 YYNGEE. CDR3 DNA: TGTGCCAGCAGCGTTGGCCTAGCGGTGAACACCGGGGAGCTGTTTTTT. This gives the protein CASSVGLAVNTGELFF.

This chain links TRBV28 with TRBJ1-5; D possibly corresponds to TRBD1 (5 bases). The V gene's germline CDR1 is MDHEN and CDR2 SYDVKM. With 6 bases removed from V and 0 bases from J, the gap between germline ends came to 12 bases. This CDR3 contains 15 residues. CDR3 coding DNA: TGTGCCAGCAGGGGGGGGGACTATAGCAATCAGCCCCAGCATTTT. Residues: CASRGGDYSNQPQHF.

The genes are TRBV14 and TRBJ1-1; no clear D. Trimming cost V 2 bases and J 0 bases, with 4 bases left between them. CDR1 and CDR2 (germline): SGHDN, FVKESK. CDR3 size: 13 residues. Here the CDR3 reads CASSQLMNTEAFF. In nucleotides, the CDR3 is TGTGCCAGCAGCCAACTAATGAACACTGAAGCTTTCTTT.

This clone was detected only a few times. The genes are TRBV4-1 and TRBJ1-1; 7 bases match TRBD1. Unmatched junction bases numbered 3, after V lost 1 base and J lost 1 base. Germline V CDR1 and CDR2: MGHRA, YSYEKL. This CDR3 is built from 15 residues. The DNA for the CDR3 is TGCGCCAGCAGCCAAGCCGACAGGGAGAACACTGAAGCTTTCTTT. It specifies CASSQADRENTEAFF.

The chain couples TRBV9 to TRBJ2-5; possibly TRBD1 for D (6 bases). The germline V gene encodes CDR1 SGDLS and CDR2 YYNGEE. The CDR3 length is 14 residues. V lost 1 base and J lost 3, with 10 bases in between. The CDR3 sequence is CASSVSSGEETQYF. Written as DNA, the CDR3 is TGTGCCAGCAGCGTATCGTCAGGGGAAGAGACCCAGTACTTC.

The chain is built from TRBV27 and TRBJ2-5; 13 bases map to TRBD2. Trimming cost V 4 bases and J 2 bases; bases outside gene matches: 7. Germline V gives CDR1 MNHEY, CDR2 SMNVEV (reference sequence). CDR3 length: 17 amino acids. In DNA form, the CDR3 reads TGTGCCAGCAGTTCGGGACTAGCGGGATGGGGGCAAGAGACCCAGTACTTC. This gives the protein CASSSGLAGWGQETQYF.

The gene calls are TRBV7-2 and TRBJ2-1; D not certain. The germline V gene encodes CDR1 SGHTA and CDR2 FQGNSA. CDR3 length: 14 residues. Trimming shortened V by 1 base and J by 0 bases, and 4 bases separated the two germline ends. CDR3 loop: CASSLGRSYNEQFF. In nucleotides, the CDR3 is TGTGCCAGCAGCTTAGGTCGCTCCTACAATGAGCAGTTCTTC.

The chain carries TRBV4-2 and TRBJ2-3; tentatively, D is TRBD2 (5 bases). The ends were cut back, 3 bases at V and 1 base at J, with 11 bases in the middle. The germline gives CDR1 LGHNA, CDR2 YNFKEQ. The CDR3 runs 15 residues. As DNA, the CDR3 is TGTGCCAGCAGCCAGGACTTCGGAGGCACAGATACGCAGTATTTT. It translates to CASSQDFGGTDTQYF.

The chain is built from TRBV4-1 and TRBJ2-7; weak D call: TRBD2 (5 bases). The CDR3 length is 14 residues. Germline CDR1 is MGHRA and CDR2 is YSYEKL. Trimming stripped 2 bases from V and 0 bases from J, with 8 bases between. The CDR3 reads CASSQTGSSYEQYF. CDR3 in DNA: TGCGCCAGCAGCCAAACGGGGTCCTCCTACGAGCAGTACTTC.

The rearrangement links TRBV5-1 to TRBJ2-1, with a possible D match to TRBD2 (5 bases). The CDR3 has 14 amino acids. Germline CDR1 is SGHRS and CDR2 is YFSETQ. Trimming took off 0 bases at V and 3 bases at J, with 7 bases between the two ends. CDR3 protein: CASSLVSGYNEQFF. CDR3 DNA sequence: TGCGCCAGCAGCTTGGTGAGCGGCTACAATGAGCAGTTCTTC. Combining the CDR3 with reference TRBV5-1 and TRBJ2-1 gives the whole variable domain KAGVTQTPRYLIKTRGQQVTLSCSPISGHRSVSWYQQTPGQGLQFLFEYFSETQRNKGNFPGRFSGRQFSNSRSEMNVSTLELGDSALYLCASSLVSGYNEQFFGPGTRLTVL.

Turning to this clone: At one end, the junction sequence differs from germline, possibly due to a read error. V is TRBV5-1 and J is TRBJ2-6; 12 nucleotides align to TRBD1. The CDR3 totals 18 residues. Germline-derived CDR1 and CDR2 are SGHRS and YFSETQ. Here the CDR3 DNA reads TGCGCCAGCAGCTTGGTCGGGACAGGGGGCTCTGGGGCCAACGGCCTGACTTTC. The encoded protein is CASSLVGTGGSGANGLTF.

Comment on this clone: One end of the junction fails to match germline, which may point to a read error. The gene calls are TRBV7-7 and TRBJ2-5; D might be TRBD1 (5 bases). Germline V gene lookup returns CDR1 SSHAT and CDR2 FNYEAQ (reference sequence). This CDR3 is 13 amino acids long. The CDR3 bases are TGTGCTAGCAGCCTAGAAAGGGGTGAGACCCAGTACTTC. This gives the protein CASSLERGETQYF.

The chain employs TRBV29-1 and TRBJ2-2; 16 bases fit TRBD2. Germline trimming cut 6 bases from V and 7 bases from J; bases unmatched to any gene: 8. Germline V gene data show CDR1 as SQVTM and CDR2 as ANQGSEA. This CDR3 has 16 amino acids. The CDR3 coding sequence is TGCAGCGTGGCGACCGGGACTAGCGGGGGGGACGGGGAGCTGTTTTTT. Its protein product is CSVATGTSGGDGELFF.

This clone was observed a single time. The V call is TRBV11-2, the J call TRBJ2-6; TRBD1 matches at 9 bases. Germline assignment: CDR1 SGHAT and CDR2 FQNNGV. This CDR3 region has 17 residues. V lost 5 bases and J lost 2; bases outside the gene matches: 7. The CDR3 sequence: CASSPRDRDAGANVLTF. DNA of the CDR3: TGTGCCAGCAGCCCCCGGGACAGGGATGCTGGGGCCAACGTCCTGACTTTC.

The DNA for the CDR3 is TGTGCCAGCAGCTTAGCGCTCGGGCTAGCGGGAGACACCGGGGAGCTGTTTTTT. Amino acids: CASSLALGLAGDTGELFF. The chain recombines TRBV7-9 with TRBJ2-2; 10 bases are a match to TRBD2. V gave up 0 bases and J gave up 3 bases; unmatched junction bases: 7. Germline CDR1 is SEHNR and CDR2 is FQNEAQ (reference sequence). The CDR3 extends over 18 amino acids.

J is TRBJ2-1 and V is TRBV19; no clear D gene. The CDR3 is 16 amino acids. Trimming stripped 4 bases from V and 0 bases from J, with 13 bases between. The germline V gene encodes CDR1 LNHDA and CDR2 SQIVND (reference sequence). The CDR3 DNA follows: TGTGCCAGTAGTACCCAAACATACCGCTCCTACAATGAGCAGTTCTTC. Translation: CASSTQTYRSYNEQFF.

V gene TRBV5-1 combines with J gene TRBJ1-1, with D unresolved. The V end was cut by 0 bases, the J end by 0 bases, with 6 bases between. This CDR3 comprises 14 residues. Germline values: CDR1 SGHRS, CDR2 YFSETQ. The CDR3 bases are TGCGCCAGCAGCTTGGACAGTATGAACACTGAAGCTTTCTTT. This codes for CASSLDSMNTEAFF.

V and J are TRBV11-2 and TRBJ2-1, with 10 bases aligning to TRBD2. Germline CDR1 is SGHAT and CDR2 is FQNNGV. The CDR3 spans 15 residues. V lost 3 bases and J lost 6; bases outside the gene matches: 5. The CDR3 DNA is TGTGCCAGCAGCTTGCGGACTAGCGGAATCAATGAGCAGTTCTTC. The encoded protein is CASSLRTSGINEQFF.

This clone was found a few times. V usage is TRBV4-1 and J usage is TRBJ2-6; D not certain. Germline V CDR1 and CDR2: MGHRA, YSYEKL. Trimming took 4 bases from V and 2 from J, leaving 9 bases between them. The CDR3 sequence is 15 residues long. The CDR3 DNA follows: TGCGCCAGCAGCCTAATTCCCCCTGGGGCCAACGTCCTGACTTTC. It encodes CASSLIPPGANVLTF.

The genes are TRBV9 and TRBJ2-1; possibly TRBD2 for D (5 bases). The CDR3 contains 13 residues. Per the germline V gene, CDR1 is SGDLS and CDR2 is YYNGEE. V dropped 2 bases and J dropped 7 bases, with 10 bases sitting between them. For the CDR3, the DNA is TGTGCCAGCAGCGTCCAAAGAGGGAATGAGCAGTTCTTC. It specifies CASSVQRGNEQFF.

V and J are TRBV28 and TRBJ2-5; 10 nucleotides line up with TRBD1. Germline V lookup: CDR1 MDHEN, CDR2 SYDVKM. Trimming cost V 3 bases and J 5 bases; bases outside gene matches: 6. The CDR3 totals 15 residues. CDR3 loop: CASSFRTGGRETQYF. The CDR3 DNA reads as TGTGCCAGCAGTTTCAGGACAGGGGGGCGGGAGACCCAGTACTTC.

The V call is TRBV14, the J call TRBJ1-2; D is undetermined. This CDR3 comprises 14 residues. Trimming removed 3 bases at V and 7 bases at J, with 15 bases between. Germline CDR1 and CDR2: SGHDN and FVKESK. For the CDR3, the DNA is TGTGCCAGCAGCCAGCGGGCAGGCTCGAGTGGCTACACCTTC. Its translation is CASSQRAGSSGYTF.

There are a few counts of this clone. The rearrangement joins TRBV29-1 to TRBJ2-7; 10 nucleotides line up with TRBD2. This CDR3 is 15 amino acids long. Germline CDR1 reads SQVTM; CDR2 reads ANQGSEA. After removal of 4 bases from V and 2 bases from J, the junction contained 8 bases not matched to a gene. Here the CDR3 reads CSVVTSGKVPYEQYF. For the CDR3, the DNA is TGCAGCGTTGTCACTAGCGGGAAGGTCCCCTACGAGCAGTACTTC.

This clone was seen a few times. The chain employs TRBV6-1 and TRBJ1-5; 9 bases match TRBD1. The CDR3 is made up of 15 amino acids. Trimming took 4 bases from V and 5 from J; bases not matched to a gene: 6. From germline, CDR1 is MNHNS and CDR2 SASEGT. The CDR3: CASSGQGEWDQPQHF. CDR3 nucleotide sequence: TGTGCCAGCAGTGGACAGGGGGAATGGGATCAGCCCCAGCATTTT.

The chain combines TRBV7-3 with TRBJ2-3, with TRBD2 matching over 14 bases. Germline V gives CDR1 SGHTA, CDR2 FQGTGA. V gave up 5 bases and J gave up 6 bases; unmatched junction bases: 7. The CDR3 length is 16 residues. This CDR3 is CASSTGLAGGPDTQYF. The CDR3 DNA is TGTGCCAGCAGCACCGGACTAGCGGGAGGCCCGGATACGCAGTATTTT.

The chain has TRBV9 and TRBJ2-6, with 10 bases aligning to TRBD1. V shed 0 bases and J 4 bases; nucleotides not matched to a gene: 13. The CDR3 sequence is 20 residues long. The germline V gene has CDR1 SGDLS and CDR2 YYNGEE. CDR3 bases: TGTGCCAGCAGCGTAGCTACAAGGAGACAGGGGGCTCCAGGGGCCAACGTCCTGACTTTC. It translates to CASSVATRRQGAPGANVLTF. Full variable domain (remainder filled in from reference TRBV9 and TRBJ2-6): DSGVTQTPKHLITATGQRVTLRCSPRSGDLSVYWYQQSLDQGLQFLIQYYNGEERAKGNILERFSAQQFPDLHSELNLSSLELGDSALYFCASSVATRRQGAPGANVLTFGAGSRLTVL.

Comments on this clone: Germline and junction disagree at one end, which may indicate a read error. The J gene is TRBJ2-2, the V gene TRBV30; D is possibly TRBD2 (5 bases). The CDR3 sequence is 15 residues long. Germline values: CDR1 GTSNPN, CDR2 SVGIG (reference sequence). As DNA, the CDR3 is TGTGCCTGGAGTGTACAAGCACTTGACACCGGGGAGCTGCTTTTT. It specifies CAWSVQALDTGELLF.